Below are 30 T cell receptor beta chains sequenced from a single sample in a study of T cell responses to AZD1222 COVID-19 vaccine. The assay was immunoSEQ multiplex PCR, and TCRdb's table has in-frame clones only and misses some. Among tens of thousands of clones listed, nearly 90% were seen once. The specimen comprised peripheral blood, sampled 28 days after the second AZD1222 dose. The receptor set was obtained from an adult who received the AZD1222 COVID-19 vaccine.

V usage is TRBV12-3 or TRBV12-4 and J usage is TRBJ2-7; D is possibly TRBD2 (6 bases). The CDR3 totals 13 residues. Trimming shortened V by 3 bases and J by 0 bases, and 6 bases separated the two germline ends. In DNA form, the CDR3 reads TGTGCCAGCAGTTTTAGCGGCTCCTACGAGCAGTACGTC. As protein: CASSFSGSYEQYV.

This rearrangement joins TRBV27 to TRBJ2-5; 8 bases agree with TRBD1. With V trimmed by 3 bases and J by 5 bases, 14 bases remained unmatched. The CDR3 loop spans 17 amino acids. Looked up from germline, CDR1 is MNHEY and CDR2 is SMNVEV (reference sequence). For the CDR3, the DNA is TGTGCCAGCAGTTTTCAGGACAGGGAGCCTTGTAGGGAGACCCAGTACTTC. It specifies CASSFQDREPCRETQYF.

This chain links TRBV19 with TRBJ2-1; D may be TRBD1 or TRBD2 (6 bases each). Germline V CDR1 and CDR2: LNHDA, SQIVND (reference sequence). The CDR3 is 19 residues long. V was pared by 6 bases and J by 0 bases, with 24 bases between. The CDR3 region has the DNA TGTGCCAGTAGCCGTCTTAGGGGGGCCCAGCAACCCTCCTACAATGAGCAGTTCTTC. Protein: CASSRLRGAQQPSYNEQFF.

The J gene is TRBJ2-1, the V gene TRBV12-5, with TRBD2 identical over 8 bases. V lost 6 bases, J lost 12 bases, and 4 bases stayed unmatched. Germline values: CDR1 LGHNT, CDR2 FRNRAP. The CDR3 runs 11 residues. The CDR3 nucleotides are TGTGCTAGTGGAGCGGGGGTCCGGCAGTTCTTC. Amino acids: CASGAGVRQFF.

The V gene is TRBV18, the J gene TRBJ2-1; 8 bases match TRBD2. Germline V CDR1 and CDR2: KGHSH, LQKENI. CDR3 length: 17 residues. V was clipped by 6 bases and J by 2 bases; unmatched bases: 12. The CDR3 bases are TGTGCCAGCTCCCTGGGGGTGGCTAGCGGGCCCTACAATGAGCAGTTCTTC. Protein: CASSLGVASGPYNEQFF.

This clone was seen a few times. The chain combines TRBV10-3 with TRBJ1-2; 11 bases align to TRBD1. Germline CDR1 and CDR2: ENHRY and SYGVKD. This CDR3 contains 15 residues. V lost 1 base and J lost 6; bases outside the gene matches: 4. DNA of the CDR3: TGTGCCATCAGTGAGTTGGGACAGGGGGTGAATGGCTACACCTTC. Protein product: CAISELGQGVNGYTF.

The rearrangement uses TRBV7-2 and TRBJ1-1; a possible D gene is TRBD1 (6 bases). This CDR3 is built from 15 residues. CDR1 is SGHTA and CDR2 is FQGNSA in the germline V gene. With 4 bases removed from V and 2 bases from J, the gap between germline ends came to 14 bases. The DNA of the CDR3 is TGTGCCAGCAGCTATCAGGCAGGGGTAAACACTGAAGCTTTCTTT. Residues: CASSYQAGVNTEAFF.

V and J are TRBV7-9 and TRBJ1-3; TRBD1 might be the D (5 bases). In germline, CDR1 is SEHNR, CDR2 FQNEAQ (reference sequence). The ends were cut back, 5 bases at V and 2 bases at J, with 25 bases in the middle. The CDR3 length is 19 residues. The CDR3: CASSPILMSVGATGNTIYF. The CDR3 DNA is TGTGCCAGCAGCCCCATTTTAATGTCCGTTGGGGCCACTGGAAACACCATATATTTT.

Only a few counts were recorded for this clone. This chain joins TRBV3-1 (or the pseudogene TRBV3-2) and TRBJ2-1; 9 nucleotides match TRBD2. Germline values: CDR1 LGHDT, CDR2 YNNKEL (reference sequence). The length of the CDR3 is 15 residues. After removal of 4 bases from V and 9 bases from J, the junction contained 10 bases not matched to a gene. DNA for the CDR3: TGTGCCAGCAGCCCCCTTGCGGGAGGGCCTATTGAGCAGTTCTTC. Its translation is CASSPLAGGPIEQFF.

The gene calls are TRBV6-5 and TRBJ2-2; TRBD1 matches 8 bases. CDR1 and CDR2 (germline): MNHEY, SVGAGI. Unmatched junction bases numbered 2, after V lost 8 bases and J lost 3 bases. The length of the CDR3 is 13 residues. CDR3 DNA sequence: TGTGCCAGCGGGGGACAGGACACCGGGGAGCTGTTTTTT. Encoded protein: CASGGQDTGELFF.

V and J are TRBV7-8 and TRBJ1-3; D perhaps matches TRBD1 (6 bases). Germline V gene lookup returns CDR1 SGHVS and CDR2 FQNEAQ. Trimming stripped 3 bases from V and 3 bases from J, with 9 bases between. This CDR3 is 14 amino acids long. The CDR3 DNA sequence: TGTGCCAGCAGCTTGGGGACAAGTGGAAACACCATATATTTT. Protein: CASSLGTSGNTIYF.

V usage is TRBV20-1 and J usage is TRBJ2-1; weak D call: TRBD2 (5 bases). Per the germline V gene, CDR1 is DFQATT and CDR2 is SNEGSKA (reference sequence). The V end lost 3 bases, the J end lost 3 bases, and 12 bases lay between the germline ends. CDR3 size: 14 residues. The DNA for the CDR3 is TGCAGTGCTAGTATTAGCGCGTTCTACAATGAGCAGTTCTTC. This encodes CSASISAFYNEQFF.

V is TRBV5-1 and J is TRBJ1-2, with TRBD1 matching 10 bases. In germline, CDR1 is SGHRS, CDR2 YFSETQ. Germline trimming cut 4 bases from V and 4 bases from J; bases unmatched to any gene: 13. CDR3 length: 17 residues. The CDR3 bases are TGCGCCAGCAGCAAAGACAGGGGGCTTGATTTATTCTATGGCTACACCTTC. Its translation: CASSKDRGLDLFYGYTF.

The chain carries TRBV11-2 and TRBJ2-7; D unresolved. The CDR3 spans 14 residues. Germline V gives CDR1 SGHAT, CDR2 FQNNGV. With 2 bases removed from V and 0 bases from J, the gap between germline ends came to 8 bases. The CDR3 reads CASSLSTHSYEQYV. CDR3 bases: TGTGCCAGCAGCTTATCGACTCACTCCTACGAGCAGTACGTC.

This rearrangement joins TRBV11-3 to TRBJ1-1, with D maybe TRBD1 (5 bases). The ends were cut back, 8 bases at V and 2 bases at J, with 18 bases in the middle. This CDR3 spans 15 amino acids. CDR1 is SGHNT and CDR2 is YENEEA in the germline V gene. The CDR3 loop is CASAHYGAKNTEAFF. The CDR3 DNA reads as TGTGCCAGCGCTCACTATGGGGCGAAAAACACTGAAGCTTTCTTT.

The chain has TRBV7-2 and TRBJ1-3, with D tentatively TRBD1 (5 bases). V lost 1 base to trimming and J lost 7 bases, with 8 bases between them. There are 13 residues in the CDR3. Looked up from germline, CDR1 is SGHTA and CDR2 is FQGNSA. The CDR3 loop reads CASSLGGENTIYF. In DNA, the CDR3 is TGTGCCAGCAGCTTAGGAGGGGAGAACACCATATATTTT.

The CDR3 region is CASSPASAGGIRNEQFF. CDR3 DNA: TGTGCCAGCAGCCCGGCCTCCGCGGGGGGGATTAGGAATGAGCAGTTCTTC. The rearrangement links TRBV5-4 to TRBJ2-1, with TRBD2 matching over 9 bases. V was clipped by 4 bases and J by 7 bases; unmatched bases: 15. The CDR3 is made up of 17 amino acids. Germline V gives CDR1 SGHNT, CDR2 YYREEE (reference sequence).

The V gene is TRBV9, the J gene TRBJ2-2, with 7 bases matching TRBD2. Per the germline V gene, CDR1 is SGDLS and CDR2 is YYNGEE. The ends lost 4 bases at V and 7 bases at J; junction bases unmatched: 10. This CDR3 contains 15 residues. The CDR3 DNA reads TGTGCCAGCAGCCACTTTGGCGGGAGTTTCGGGGAGCTGTTTTTT. Amino acids: CASSHFGGSFGELFF.

The chain is built from TRBV6-5 and TRBJ1-5; maybe TRBD1 (6 bases). The length of the CDR3 is 14 residues. V lost 6 bases, J lost 6 bases, and 15 bases lay in between. Germline V gene sequence: CDR1 MNHEY, CDR2 SVGAGI. The CDR3 region has the DNA TGTGCCAGCAGAAACAGGGCGCGAGGTCAGCCCCAGCATTTT. Translated: CASRNRARGQPQHF.

This chain uses TRBV3-1 (or the pseudogene TRBV3-2) with TRBJ1-1; TRBD1 matches 8 bases. The V gene end was trimmed by 2 bases and the J gene end by 2 bases; junction bases not matched to a gene: 10. Germline V CDR1 and CDR2: LGHDT, YNNKEL (reference sequence). The CDR3 runs to 17 residues. The CDR3 DNA is TGTGCCAGCAGCCAATGGGGGAGACAGGGGAAAAACACTGAAGCTTTCTTT. Protein product: CASSQWGRQGKNTEAFF.

As concerns this clone: At one of its ends the junction is not consistent with the germline gene, which may arise from a read error. The chain recombines TRBV12-3 or TRBV12-4 with TRBJ2-1; D possibly matches TRBD1 or TRBD2 (6 bases each). There are 11 residues in the CDR3. The CDR3 here is CASSLGGASLF. The CDR3 nucleotides are TGTGCCAGCAGTTTAGGGGGGGCCAGTCTCTTC.

This clone came up a few times. The chain couples TRBV5-4 to TRBJ1-5; no clear D gene. CDR1 is SGHNT and CDR2 is YYREEE in the germline V gene (reference sequence). Between the trimmed V and J ends, which lost 0 bases and 0 bases, there was a span of 13 bases. The CDR3 is made up of 17 amino acids. The CDR3: CASSLEPGKNSNQPQHF. In DNA form, the CDR3 reads TGTGCCAGCAGCTTGGAGCCGGGGAAAAATAGCAATCAGCCCCAGCATTTT.

This rearrangement joins TRBV19 to TRBJ1-1, with D perhaps matching TRBD1 (5 bases). V was pared by 8 bases and J by 0 bases, with 19 bases between. The CDR3 contains 16 residues. CDR1 and CDR2 from the germline V gene are LNHDA and SQIVND (reference sequence). The CDR3 sequence is CASGHGGMIVNTEAFF. CDR3 coding DNA: TGTGCCAGTGGGCATGGGGGGATGATCGTGAACACTGAAGCTTTCTTT.

In DNA, the CDR3 is TGTGCCAGCAGTCCAGCGCTATTTAACTATGGCTACACCTTC. Its protein is CASSPALFNYGYTF. The rearrangement joins TRBV6-5 to TRBJ1-2; D gene uncertain. Germline V gives CDR1 MNHEY, CDR2 SVGAGI. Trimming cost V 5 bases and J 1 base, with 11 bases left between them. The CDR3 extends over 14 amino acids.

A word on this clone: Additional DNA sequences in this sample encode the identical CDR3. The chain couples TRBV12-3 or TRBV12-4 to TRBJ1-1; D uncertain. This CDR3 spans 11 amino acids. V was shortened by 3 bases and J by 5 bases, with 4 bases between the two germline ends. The CDR3 bases are TGTGCCAGCAGTTTCCGAACTGAAGCTTTCTTT. It specifies CASSFRTEAFF.

The chain has TRBV25-1 and TRBJ1-1, with 8 bases lining up with TRBD1. V trimming: 4 bases; J trimming: 6 bases; junction bases outside the gene matches: 7. Germline V gene lookup returns CDR1 MGHDK and CDR2 SYGVNS. The length of the CDR3 is 14 residues. The CDR3 nucleotides are TGTGCCAGCAGTGGCCCAGGGGGCCGATCTGAAGCTTTCTTT. Translating it yields CASSGPGGRSEAFF.

The rearrangement uses TRBV28 and TRBJ1-6; D uncertain. V lost 5 bases and J lost 12, with 8 bases in between. This CDR3 is built from 11 residues. Germline CDR1 is MDHEN and CDR2 is SYDVKM. The CDR3 sequence: CASSATGPLHF. The CDR3 nucleotides read TGTGCCAGCAGTGCGACTGGACCCCTCCACTTT.

This sequence joins TRBV19 and TRBJ2-2, with D unresolved. The CDR3 is 16 residues long. The germline V gene encodes CDR1 LNHDA and CDR2 SQIVND (reference sequence). The V end lost 3 bases, the J end lost 4 bases, and 15 bases lay between the germline ends. The CDR3 reads CASSILADWGTGELFF. The CDR3 bases are TGTGCCAGTAGTATTTTAGCCGATTGGGGCACCGGGGAGCTGTTTTTT. Complete variable domain (other parts from reference TRBV19 and TRBJ2-2): DGGITQSPKYLFRKEGQNVTLSCEQNLNHDAMYWYRQDPGQGLRLIYYSQIVNDFQKGDIAEGYSVSREKKESFPLTVTSAQKNPTAFYLCASSILADWGTGELFFGEGSRLTVL.

The CDR3 here is CASSLNRLAGGPTDTQYF. In DNA form, the CDR3 reads TGTGCCAGCAGCTTAAACAGGCTAGCGGGAGGGCCGACAGATACGCAGTATTTT. The chain employs TRBV7-3 and TRBJ2-3; 12 nucleotides line up with TRBD2. Germline CDR1 and CDR2: SGHTA and FQGTGA. Unmatched junction bases numbered 8, after V lost 1 base and J lost 3 bases. CDR3 size: 18 residues.

This chain connects TRBV6-6 to TRBJ1-2; 8 positions agree with TRBD1. V trimming: 5 bases; J trimming: 2 bases; junction bases outside the gene matches: 7. This CDR3 has 15 residues. Germline V gene lookup returns CDR1 MNHNY and CDR2 SVGAGI (reference sequence). CDR3 sequence reads: CASSNTGGVNYGYTF. CDR3 DNA: TGTGCCAGCAGTAACACAGGGGGGGTAAACTATGGCTACACCTTC.